This entry lists 5 T cell receptor beta chains sequenced from one sample in a study of T cell responses to AZD1222 COVID-19 vaccine. Some clones are missing from TCRdb's copy, which holds only in-frame ones; the method was immunoSEQ multiplex PCR. The data hold about 150,000 clones, with more than 80% observed a single time. The sequences come from peripheral blood, collected on day 0 of AZD1222 vaccination. These TCRs come from an adult in good health.

The rearrangement joins TRBV5-1 to TRBJ1-1; maybe TRBD1 (6 bases). The CDR3 spans 16 residues. The germline V and J ends were trimmed by 1 base and 6 bases, with 19 bases remaining between them. Germline-derived CDR1 and CDR2 are SGHRS and YFSETQ. CDR3 DNA: TGCGCCAGCAGCTTGAACTCTTGGGGGGCCGAATCTGAAGCTTTCTTT. Its translation is CASSLNSWGAESEAFF.

The CDR3 DNA is TGTGCCAGCAGTTACTTGACAGCCCTCTATGGCTACACCTTC. This sequence encodes CASSYLTALYGYTF. The chain links TRBV6-6 to TRBJ1-2; TRBD1 might be the D (5 bases). There are 14 residues in the CDR3. The V end lost 1 base, the J end lost 4 bases, and 10 bases lay between the germline ends. Germline lookup yields CDR1 MNHNY and CDR2 SVGAGI (reference sequence).

The chain is built from TRBV7-6 and TRBJ1-2, with D perhaps TRBD1 (6 bases). The V end was cut by 3 bases, the J end by 3 bases, with 11 bases between. Germline V gives CDR1 SGHVS, CDR2 FNYEAQ. This CDR3 spans 14 amino acids. CDR3 DNA sequence: TGTGCCAGCAGCTTTGGCCCAGGGGACTATGGCTACACCTTC. This translates into CASSFGPGDYGYTF.

The chain recombines TRBV14 with TRBJ2-1; no firm D call. Germline V lookup: CDR1 SGHDN, CDR2 FVKESK. V was cut by 1 base and J by 3 bases, with 4 bases left in between. This CDR3 has 13 amino acids. The CDR3 spells CASSQAGYNEQFF. CDR3 DNA: TGTGCCAGCAGCCAAGCCGGCTACAATGAGCAGTTCTTC.

The chain couples TRBV28 to TRBJ2-7; D might be TRBD2 (6 bases). CDR1 is MDHEN, CDR2 SYDVKM, per germline. V lost 3 bases and J 4 bases, leaving 13 bases between the germline ends. The CDR3 covers 14 residues. Here the CDR3 DNA reads TGTGCCAGCAGTTTCCTCGCGGGGACGTACGAGCAGTACTTC. Protein product: CASSFLAGTYEQYF.